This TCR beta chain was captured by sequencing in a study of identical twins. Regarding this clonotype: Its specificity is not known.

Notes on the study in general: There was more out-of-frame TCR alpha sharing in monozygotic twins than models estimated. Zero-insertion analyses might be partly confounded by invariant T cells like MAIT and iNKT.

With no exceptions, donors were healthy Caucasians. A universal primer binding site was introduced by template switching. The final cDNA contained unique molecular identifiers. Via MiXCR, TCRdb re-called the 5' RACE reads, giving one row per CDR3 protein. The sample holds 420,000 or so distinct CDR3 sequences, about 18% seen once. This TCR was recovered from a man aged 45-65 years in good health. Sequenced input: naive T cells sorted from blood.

CDR3 sequence reads: CSANPTVPPPTSGKGYTGELFF. As DNA, the CDR3 is TGCAGTGCGAACCCCACCGTTCCCCCTCCGACTAGCGGGAAGGGGTACACCGGGGAGCTGTTTTTT. The rearrangement joins TRBV20-1 to TRBJ2-2, with TRBD2 matching 11 bases. Germline CDR1 and CDR2: DFQATT and SNEGSKA (reference sequence). V lost 6 bases, J lost 3 bases, and 27 bases stayed unmatched. The CDR3 extends over 22 amino acids.